The clone carrying this T cell receptor (beta chain) is a singleton in its sample. Measured with immunoSEQ multiplex PCR; TCRdb has only the in-frame clones, and not every one. Of some 48,000 clones detected, roughly 89% appear once; the ten largest clones hold around 30%. The entry originates in a study of blood T cell repertoires in COVID-19. Overall study context: COVID-19 samples from acute and convalescent phases originated in the United States, Italy and Spain.

The germline V gene has CDR1 SNHLY and CDR2 FYNNEI. The length of the CDR3 is 14 residues. Trimming took 7 bases from V and 1 from J; bases not matched to a gene: 4. The sample consisted of peripheral blood. The chain couples TRBV2 to TRBJ2-3, with 8 bases identical to TRBD2. The source of this sequence is a woman older than 75 with acute or convalescent COVID-19. The CDR3 spells CASIGGGGTDTQYF. CDR3 nucleotides: TGTGCCAGCATCGGGGGGGGCGGCACAGATACGCAGTATTTT.